Listed here are 18 T cell receptor beta chains from one sample, sequenced in a study of blood T cell repertoires in COVID-19 (dated by TCRdb to 2019 to 2021). To prepare the library, the immunoSEQ multiplex PCR assay was applied. This immuneACCESS table, as held by TCRdb, lists in-frame sequences with V and J called but not all clones. Of the missing ones, under half trace to an unresolved V gene in checked studies; the others have no known cause. The sample data list about 130,000 clones, and roughly 72% of these were observed just once. The ten largest make up less than 14% of the sample. Sequencing was carried out using peripheral blood. These receptors came from a human donor in a cohort sampled during active COVID-19.

This clone has only a few counts. The V and J genes are TRBV30 and TRBJ1-1; 10 nucleotides match TRBD1. Trimming at V came to 4 bases and at J to 1 base, leaving 3 bases not matched to a gene. Germline V gene sequence: CDR1 GTSNPN, CDR2 SVGIG (reference sequence). The CDR3 consists of 14 residues. CDR3 bases: TGTGCCTGGACGGACAGGGGGAGGAACACTGAAGCTTTCTTT. It is translated as CAWTDRGRNTEAFF.

This clone was seen a single time. This rearrangement joins TRBV28 to TRBJ2-3, with 7 bases matching TRBD1. There are 15 residues in the CDR3. J lost 1 base, V lost 1 base, and 2 bases had no gene match. From germline, CDR1 is MDHEN and CDR2 SYDVKM. CDR3 sequence reads: CASSLYRGGTDTQYF. CDR3 nucleotide sequence: TGTGCCAGCAGTTTATACAGGGGAGGCACAGATACGCAGTATTTT.

V usage is TRBV10-2 and J usage is TRBJ2-3; 10 bases line up with TRBD2. The germline V gene encodes CDR1 WSHSY and CDR2 SAAADI. J lost 4 bases, V lost 6 bases, and 13 bases had no gene match. The CDR3 has 17 amino acids. The CDR3 here is CASSERLPGLASDTQYF. CDR3 bases: TGCGCCAGCAGCGAAAGACTTCCGGGACTAGCGTCAGATACGCAGTATTTT.

CDR3 nucleotides: TGTGCCAGCAGCTTCCGGACGGACCTAGGGGCTGAAGCTTTCTTT. Protein: CASSFRTDLGAEAFF. J is TRBJ1-1 and V is TRBV7-2; the D gene is possibly TRBD1 (5 bases). V lost 3 bases to trimming and J lost 6 bases, with 17 bases between them. Germline V CDR1 and CDR2: SGHTA, FQGNSA. The CDR3 sequence is 15 residues long. Full variable domain (remainder filled in from reference TRBV7-2 and TRBJ1-1): GAGVSQSPSNKVTEKGKDVELRCDPISGHTALYWYRQSLGQGLEFLIYFQGNSAPDKSGLPSDRFSAERTGGSVSTLTIQRTQQEDSAVYLCASSFRTDLGAEAFFGQGTRLTVV.

The V and J genes are TRBV30 and TRBJ1-1; 7 nucleotides align to TRBD1. V lost 3 bases to trimming and J lost 0 bases; unmatched junction nucleotides: 13. Germline V lookup: CDR1 GTSNPN, CDR2 SVGIG (reference sequence). This CDR3 region has 17 residues. CDR3 sequence: CAWRTLLGGHMNTEAFF. CDR3 DNA sequence: TGTGCCTGGAGGACCCTGCTAGGGGGCCACATGAACACTGAAGCTTTCTTT. Full variable domain (outside the CDR3, taken from reference TRBV30 and TRBJ1-1): SQTIHQWPATLVQPVGSPLSLECTVEGTSNPNLYWYRQAAGRGLQLLFYSVGIGQISSEVPQNLSASRPQDRQFILSSKKLLLSDSGFYLCAWRTLLGGHMNTEAFFGQGTRLTVV.

CDR3 amino acids: CASSLLPPTGSNSPLHF. DNA of the CDR3: TGTGCCAGCAGCTTACTCCCTCCCACAGGCTCCAATTCACCCCTCCACTTT. This rearrangement joins TRBV11-2 to TRBJ1-6; D may be TRBD1 (5 bases). The CDR3 consists of 17 residues. The V gene's germline CDR1 is SGHAT and CDR2 FQNNGV. The germline V and J ends were trimmed by 2 bases and 7 bases, with 18 bases remaining between them.

This clone was observed a handful of times. The chain couples TRBV19 to TRBJ1-5; unclear D gene. Germline CDR1 LNHDA, CDR2 SQIVND (reference sequence). The CDR3 runs 17 residues. V was pared by 6 bases and J by 0 bases, with 18 bases between. CDR3 loop: CASRPSLGPRSNQPQHF. The CDR3 DNA is TGTGCCAGTAGGCCCTCACTAGGCCCCCGTAGCAATCAGCCCCAGCATTTT.

The gene calls are TRBV27 and TRBJ2-3, with D unresolved. The V gene's germline CDR1 is MNHEY and CDR2 SMNVEV (reference sequence). This CDR3 has 17 residues. Trimming removed 3 bases at V and 0 bases at J, with 16 bases between. CDR3 coding DNA: TGTGCCAGCAGTTTTTCCCGTCGCGGTGCTAGCACAGATACGCAGTATTTT. This codes for CASSFSRRGASTDTQYF.

The chain is built from TRBV7-9 and TRBJ2-5; D is perhaps TRBD2 (6 bases). Germline CDR1 and CDR2: SEHNR and FQNEAQ (reference sequence). The length of the CDR3 is 17 residues. Trimming cost V 2 bases and J 5 bases, with 21 bases left between them. The CDR3 protein is CASSLLVGGTAGETQYF. CDR3 in DNA: TGTGCCAGCAGCTTATTAGTTGGCGGGACGGCAGGGGAGACCCAGTACTTC. Using reference TRBV7-9 and TRBJ2-5 for the parts outside the CDR3, the full variable domain is DTGVSQNPRHKITKRGQNVTFRCDPISEHNRLYWYRQTLGQGPEFLTYFQNEAQLEKSRLLSDRFSAERPKGSFSTLEIQRTEQGDSAMYLCASSLLVGGTAGETQYFGPGTRLLVL.

This clone was counted a few times. The chain combines TRBV12-3 or TRBV12-4 with TRBJ2-1; D gene ambiguous. V was clipped by 1 base and J by 9 bases, with 10 bases between them. This CDR3 contains 13 residues. CDR3 coding DNA: TGTGCCAGCAGTTTAGAACCGAGTATTGAGCAGTTCTTC. Residues: CASSLEPSIEQFF.

The chain joins TRBV19 to TRBJ1-2; 9 bases are a match to TRBD1. Trimming at V came to 6 bases and at J to 4 bases, leaving 9 bases not matched to a gene. This CDR3 has 15 residues. Per the germline V gene, CDR1 is LNHDA and CDR2 is SQIVND (reference sequence). The CDR3 nucleotides read TGTGCCAGTAGCGACACAGGGGGCCGCGGCTATGGCTACACCTTC. Protein: CASSDTGGRGYGYTF.

This rearrangement joins TRBV9 to TRBJ1-4; no clear D. CDR1 and CDR2 (germline): SGDLS, YYNGEE. With 0 bases removed from V and 2 bases from J, the gap between germline ends came to 11 bases. The CDR3 is made up of 16 amino acids. The CDR3 DNA reads as TGTGCCAGCAGCGTAGGGCGTGTCGGGACTAATGAAAAACTGTTTTTT. Encoded protein: CASSVGRVGTNEKLFF.

The CDR3 spells CATSDPRIRTGVTDTQYF. The CDR3 nucleotides are TGTGCCACCAGTGATCCCCGGATAAGAACAGGGGTCACAGATACGCAGTATTTT. V usage is TRBV24-1 and J usage is TRBJ2-3; 7 nucleotides agree with TRBD1. The junction had 13 bases not matched to a gene; V was cut back by 3 bases and J by 2 bases. The CDR3 sequence is 18 residues long. Per germline, CDR1 KGHDR and CDR2 SFDVKD.

The rearrangement joins TRBV13 to TRBJ1-2, with D unclear. The CDR3 is 14 amino acids. Germline V gene data show CDR1 as PRHDT and CDR2 as FYEKMQ (reference sequence). Between the trimmed V and J ends, which lost 5 bases and 5 bases, there was a span of 15 bases. This chain's CDR3 is CASSISGERYGYTF. The DNA of the CDR3 is TGTGCCAGCAGCATCTCCGGCGAGCGTTATGGCTACACCTTC.

As DNA, the CDR3 is TGTGCCAGCAGTTTGAGGCAGGGTGGGTCAGATACGCAGTATTTT. Protein: CASSLRQGGSDTQYF. The J gene is TRBJ2-3, the V gene TRBV28, with TRBD1 as a possible D gene (5 bases). Germline assignment: CDR1 MDHEN and CDR2 SYDVKM. Trimming removed 3 bases at V and 4 bases at J, with 14 bases between. CDR3 length: 15 residues.

The J gene is TRBJ2-3, the V gene TRBV9, with 8 positions matching TRBD1. From germline, CDR1 is SGDLS and CDR2 YYNGEE. Losses at the gene ends were 4 bases for V and 1 base for J; bases not matched to a gene: 5. The CDR3 covers 15 residues. The CDR3 reads CASSTRGQGTDTQYF. The CDR3 region has the DNA TGTGCCAGCAGCACCCGGGGACAGGGCACAGATACGCAGTATTTT.

The chain uses TRBV5-1 and TRBJ1-4, with D unclear. In germline, CDR1 is SGHRS, CDR2 YFSETQ. With 0 bases removed from V and 8 bases from J, the gap between germline ends came to 11 bases. The CDR3 totals 14 residues. CDR3 DNA sequence: TGCGCCAGCAGCTTGGAACCTACGGAGGAAAAACTGTTTTTT. Its translation is CASSLEPTEEKLFF.

The table lists this clone with a few counts. V gene TRBV4-1 combines with J gene TRBJ2-7; D ambiguous. Trimming cost V 0 bases and J 3 bases, with 6 bases left between them. The CDR3 covers 13 residues. The germline CDR1 and CDR2 sequences are MGHRA and YSYEKL. As DNA, the CDR3 is TGCGCCAGCAGCCAAGATTACGGCTACGAGCAGTACTTC. It yields the protein CASSQDYGYEQYF.